What follows describes a single TCR beta chain. Its antigen is not known. The data belong to a study of blood T cells in healthy people across ages. Study findings and constraints: Considered underestimates were the diversity estimates obtained from one million T cells. In long-lived donors, naive CD4+ cell counts and diversity exceeded those of aged donors.

A J-beta primer mix and a sample-barcoded 5' primer were used in a second PCR of roughly 6 to 11 cycles. Template switching added a 12-random-nucleotide identifier to every cDNA molecule. TCRdb fed the 5' RACE reads into MiXCR, producing one record per CDR3 protein. The sample carries 1.2 million to 1.5 million distinct CDR3 sequences, roughly 60% recorded once. This CDR3 contains 19 residues. The sample comprised blood. This chain connects TRBV21-1 to TRBJ2-1. TRBV21-1 has pseudogene status. This clonotype originated in a man aged 18 to 30 in good health. DNA of the CDR3: TGTGCCAGCAGCAAAGTCTCTAGGAGATGTTGGGTATTAACCAATGAGCAGTTCTTC. Protein sequence: CASSKVSRRCWVLTNEQFF.